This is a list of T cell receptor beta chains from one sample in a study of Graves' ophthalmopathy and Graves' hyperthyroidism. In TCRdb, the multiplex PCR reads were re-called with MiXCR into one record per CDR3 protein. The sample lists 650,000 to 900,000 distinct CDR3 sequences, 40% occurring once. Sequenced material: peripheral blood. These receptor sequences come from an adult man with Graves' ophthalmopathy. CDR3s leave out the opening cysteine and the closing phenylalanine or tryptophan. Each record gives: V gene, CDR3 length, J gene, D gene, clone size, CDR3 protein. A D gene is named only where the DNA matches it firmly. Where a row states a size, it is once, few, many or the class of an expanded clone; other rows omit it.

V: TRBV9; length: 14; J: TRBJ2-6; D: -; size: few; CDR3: ASSVDRKSGANVLT
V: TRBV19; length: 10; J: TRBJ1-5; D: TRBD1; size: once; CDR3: ASAGGGQPQH
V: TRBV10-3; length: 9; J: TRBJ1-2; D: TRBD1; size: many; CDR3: ASSGQGGYT
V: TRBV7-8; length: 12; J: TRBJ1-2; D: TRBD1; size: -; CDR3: ASSDRTGDHGYT
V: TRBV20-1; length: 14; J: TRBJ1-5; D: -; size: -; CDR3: SAGGARGGSNQPQH
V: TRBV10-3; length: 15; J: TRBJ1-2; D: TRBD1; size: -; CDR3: AISETTVGTVNYGYT
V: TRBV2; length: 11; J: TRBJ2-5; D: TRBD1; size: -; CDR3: ASRGTGRDAGY
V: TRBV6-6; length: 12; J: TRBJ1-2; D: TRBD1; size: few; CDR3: ASSEALGQSGYT
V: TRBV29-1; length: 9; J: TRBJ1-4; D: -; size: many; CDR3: SVDSWGKLF
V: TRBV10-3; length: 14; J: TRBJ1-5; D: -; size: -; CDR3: ASSAKTVTSNQPQH
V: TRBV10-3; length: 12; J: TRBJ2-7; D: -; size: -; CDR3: ASSPIAGIHEQY
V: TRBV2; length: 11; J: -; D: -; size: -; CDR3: ASSETGGNEQF
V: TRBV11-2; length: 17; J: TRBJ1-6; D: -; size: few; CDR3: ASSYAPGTGAGRDSPLH
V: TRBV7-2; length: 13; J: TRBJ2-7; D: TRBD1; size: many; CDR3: ASSLEAGGSYEQY
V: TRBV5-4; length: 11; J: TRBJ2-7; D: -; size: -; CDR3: ASTSSEGVEQY
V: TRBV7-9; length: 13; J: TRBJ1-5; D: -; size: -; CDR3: ASSLGSGRNQPQH
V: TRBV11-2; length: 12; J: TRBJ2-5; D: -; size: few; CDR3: ASSLAGQKRTQY
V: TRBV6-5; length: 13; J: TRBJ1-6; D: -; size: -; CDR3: ASSQQQGRDSPLH
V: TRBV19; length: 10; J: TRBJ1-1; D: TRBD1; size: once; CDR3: ATRQGAAEAF
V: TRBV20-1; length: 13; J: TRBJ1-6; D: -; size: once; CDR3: SAREVGQNNSPLH
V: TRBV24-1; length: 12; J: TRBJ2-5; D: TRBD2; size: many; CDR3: ATSEGLAGETQY
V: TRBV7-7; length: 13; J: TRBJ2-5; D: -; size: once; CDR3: ASSSTTGTQETQY
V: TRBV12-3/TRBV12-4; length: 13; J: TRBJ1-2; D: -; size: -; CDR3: ASSPPGGAFDGYT
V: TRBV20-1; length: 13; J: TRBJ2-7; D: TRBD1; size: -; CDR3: SAGGPGSDYYEQY
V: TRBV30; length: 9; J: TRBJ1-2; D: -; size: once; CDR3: AWRRQLDST
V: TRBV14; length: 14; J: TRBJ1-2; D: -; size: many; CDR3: ASSQDRQGEIYGYT
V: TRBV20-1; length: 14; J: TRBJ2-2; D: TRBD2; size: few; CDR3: SASPGLAGGSGELF
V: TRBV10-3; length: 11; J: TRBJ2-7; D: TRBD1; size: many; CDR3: AIRLDRGHEQY
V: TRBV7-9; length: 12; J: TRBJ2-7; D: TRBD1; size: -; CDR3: ASSLDRGGNEQY
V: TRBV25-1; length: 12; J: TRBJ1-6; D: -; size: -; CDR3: ASFRAWNNSPLH
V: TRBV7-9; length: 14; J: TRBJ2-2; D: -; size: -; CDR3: ASSPVGGANTGELF
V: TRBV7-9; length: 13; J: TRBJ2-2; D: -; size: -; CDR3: ASSPGFLVRGELF
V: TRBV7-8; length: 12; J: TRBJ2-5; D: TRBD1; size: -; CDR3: ASTKTGNEETQY
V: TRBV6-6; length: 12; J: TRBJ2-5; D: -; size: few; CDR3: ASSYLQAQETQY
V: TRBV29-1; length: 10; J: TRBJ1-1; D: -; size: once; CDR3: SRQGLHTEAF
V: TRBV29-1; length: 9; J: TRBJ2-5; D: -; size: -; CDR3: SLGARETQY
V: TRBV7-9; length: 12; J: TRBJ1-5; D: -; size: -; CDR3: ASSFGGLYQPQH
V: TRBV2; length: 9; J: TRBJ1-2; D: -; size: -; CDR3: ASRTSGGYT
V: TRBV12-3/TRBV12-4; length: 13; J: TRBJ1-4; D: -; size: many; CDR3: ASRLHRGGNEKLF
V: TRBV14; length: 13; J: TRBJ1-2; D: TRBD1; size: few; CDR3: ASSQNRGLAYGYT
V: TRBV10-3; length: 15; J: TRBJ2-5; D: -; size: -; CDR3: AISDPSVGTAKETQY
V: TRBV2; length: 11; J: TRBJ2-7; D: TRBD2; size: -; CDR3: ASRKTSGYEQY
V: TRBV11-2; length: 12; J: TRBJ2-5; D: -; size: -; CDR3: ASSLRRPQETQY
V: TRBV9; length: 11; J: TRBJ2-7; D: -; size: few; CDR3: ASSLARPLEQY